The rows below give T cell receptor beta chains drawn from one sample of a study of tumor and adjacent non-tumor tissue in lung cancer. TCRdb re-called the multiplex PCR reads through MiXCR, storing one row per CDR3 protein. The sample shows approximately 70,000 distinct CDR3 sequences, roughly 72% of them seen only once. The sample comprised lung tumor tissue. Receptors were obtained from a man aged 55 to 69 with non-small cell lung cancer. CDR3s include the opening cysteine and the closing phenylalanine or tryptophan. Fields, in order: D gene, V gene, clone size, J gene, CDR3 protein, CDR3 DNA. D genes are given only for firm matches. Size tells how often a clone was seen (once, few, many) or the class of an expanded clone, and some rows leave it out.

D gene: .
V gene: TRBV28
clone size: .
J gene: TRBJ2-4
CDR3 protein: CAIGGRAGAKNTKYF
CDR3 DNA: TGTGCCATCGGCGGCCGGGCTGGAGCCAAAAACACTAAGTACTTC

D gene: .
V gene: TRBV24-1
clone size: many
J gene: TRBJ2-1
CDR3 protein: CATSDSGAGEEGEQFF
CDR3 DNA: TGTGCCACCAGTGATTCAGGGGCAGGGGAAGAGGGGGAGCAGTTCTTC

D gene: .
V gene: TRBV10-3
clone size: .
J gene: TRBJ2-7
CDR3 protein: CAISVGGGQYF
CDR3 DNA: TGTGCCATCAGTGTCGGCGGAGGGCAGTACTTC

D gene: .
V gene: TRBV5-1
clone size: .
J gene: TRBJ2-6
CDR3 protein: CASGREFSGANVVTF
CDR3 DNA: TGCGCCAGCGGACGGGAATTCTCTGGGGCCAACGTCGTGACTTTC

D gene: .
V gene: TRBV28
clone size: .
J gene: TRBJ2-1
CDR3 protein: CASTPGGDSRFWFF
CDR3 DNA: TGTGCCAGCACTCCTGGGGGCGACAGCCGCTTTTGGTTCTTC

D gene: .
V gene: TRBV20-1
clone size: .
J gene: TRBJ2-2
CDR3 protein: CSARGDIGTGEIFF
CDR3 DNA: TGCAGTGCTAGAGGGGACATTGGGACCGGGGAGATCTTTTTT

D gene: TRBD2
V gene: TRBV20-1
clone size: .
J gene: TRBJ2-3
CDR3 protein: CSASLSAGSTDTRYF
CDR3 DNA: TGCAGTGCTTCCCTCTCAGCGGGAAGCACAGATACGCGATATTTT

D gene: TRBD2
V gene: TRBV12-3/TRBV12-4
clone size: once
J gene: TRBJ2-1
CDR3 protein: CASSPGLANNEQFF
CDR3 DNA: TGTGCCAGCAGTCCAGGACTAGCTAACAATGAGCAGTTCTTC

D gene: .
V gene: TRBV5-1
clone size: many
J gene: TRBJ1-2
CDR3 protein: CASSTHNYGYTF
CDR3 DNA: TGCGCCAGCAGCACTCATAACTATGGCTACACCTTC

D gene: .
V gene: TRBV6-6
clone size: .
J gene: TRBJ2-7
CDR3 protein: CAVSQGKVKQYF
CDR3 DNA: TGTGCGGTTTCACAGGGAAAAGTCAAGCAGTACTTC

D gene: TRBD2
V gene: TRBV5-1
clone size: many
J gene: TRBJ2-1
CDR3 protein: CASSPGTSGYEQFF
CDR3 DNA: TGCGCCAGCAGCCCAGGGACTAGCGGTTATGAGCAGTTCTTC

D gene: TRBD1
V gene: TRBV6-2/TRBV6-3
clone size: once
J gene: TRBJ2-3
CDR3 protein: CASSYGTGSNQPQYF
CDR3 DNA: TGTGCCAGCAGTTACGGGACAGGGAGCAATCAACCCCAGTATTTT

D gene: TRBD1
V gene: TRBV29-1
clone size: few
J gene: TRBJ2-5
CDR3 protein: CSVEGQGVGEIQYF
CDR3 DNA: TGCAGCGTTGAGGGACAGGGGGTGGGGGAGATACAGTACTTC

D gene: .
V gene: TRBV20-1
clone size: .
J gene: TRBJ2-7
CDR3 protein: CGASDRTDEQYF
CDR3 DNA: TGCGGTGCGAGCGACAGAACCGACGAGCAGTACTTC

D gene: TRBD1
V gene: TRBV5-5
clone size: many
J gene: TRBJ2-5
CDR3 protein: CASSYRGLETQYF
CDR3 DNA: TGTGCCAGCAGCTACAGGGGGCTAGAGACCCAGTACTTC

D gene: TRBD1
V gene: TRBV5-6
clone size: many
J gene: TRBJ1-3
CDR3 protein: CASSLAVDRAGNTIYF
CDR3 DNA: TGTGCCAGCAGCTTGGCCGTCGACAGGGCTGGAAACACCATATATTTT

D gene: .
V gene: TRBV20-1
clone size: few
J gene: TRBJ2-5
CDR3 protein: CSARFMTGQETQYF
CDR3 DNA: TGCAGTGCTAGATTCATGACAGGACAAGAGACCCAGTACTTT

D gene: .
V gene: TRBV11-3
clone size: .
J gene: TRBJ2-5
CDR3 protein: CASSPSGAGKTQYF
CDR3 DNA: TGTGCCAGCAGCCCTAGTGGGGCGGGGAAGACCCAGTACTTC

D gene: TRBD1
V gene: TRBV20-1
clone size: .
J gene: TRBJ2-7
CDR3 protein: CSALIIATGGEQYF
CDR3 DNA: TGCAGTGCCCTCATAATCGCTACAGGGGGCGAGCAGTACTTC

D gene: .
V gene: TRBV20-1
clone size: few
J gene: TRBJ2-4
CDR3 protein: CSAEEQGAKNIQYF
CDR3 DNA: TGCAGTGCTGAGGAACAGGGAGCCAAAAACATTCAGTACTTC

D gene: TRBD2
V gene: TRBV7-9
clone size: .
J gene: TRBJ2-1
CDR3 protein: CASSSGTSGRAQTTNEQFF
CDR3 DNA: TGTGCCAGCAGCTCCGGGACTAGCGGGAGGGCCCAGACTACCAATGAGCAGTTCTTC

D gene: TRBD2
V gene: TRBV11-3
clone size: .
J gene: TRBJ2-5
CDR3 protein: CASSPGLVEEETQYF
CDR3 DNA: TGTGCCAGCAGTCCAGGACTAGTGGAGGAGGAGACCCAGTACTTC

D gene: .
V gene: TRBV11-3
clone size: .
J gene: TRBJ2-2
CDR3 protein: CANSPSRGSIGGELFF
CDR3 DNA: TGTGCCAACAGCCCGTCCCGGGGCAGTATCGGCGGGGAGCTGTTTTTT

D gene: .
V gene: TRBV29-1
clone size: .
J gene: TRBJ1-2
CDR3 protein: CTVGLGGALGRYTF
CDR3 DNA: TGCACCGTTGGGTTGGGGGGGGCGCTGGGTCGCTACACCTTC

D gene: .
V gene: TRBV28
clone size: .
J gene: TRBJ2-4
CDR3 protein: CASSPIWGLDSQCF
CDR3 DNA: TGTGCCAGCAGTCCAATCTGGGGGCTTGACAGTCAGTGCTTC

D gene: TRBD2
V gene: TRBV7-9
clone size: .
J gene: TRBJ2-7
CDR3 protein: CASRPLTGGTEQYF
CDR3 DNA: TGTGCCAGCAGACCCCTCACGGGAGGCACCGAGCAGTACTTC

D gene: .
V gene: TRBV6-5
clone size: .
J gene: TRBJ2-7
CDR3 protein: CASSYGADRLYEQYF
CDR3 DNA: TGTGCCAGCAGTTACGGAGCGGACCGCCTATACGAGCAGTACTTC

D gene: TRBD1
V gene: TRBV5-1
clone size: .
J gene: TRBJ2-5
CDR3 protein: CASSLEQGARGTQYF
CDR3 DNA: TGCGCCAGCAGCTTGGAACAGGGGGCGCGGGGGACCCAGTACTTC

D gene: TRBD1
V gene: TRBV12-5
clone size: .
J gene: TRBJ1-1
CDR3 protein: CASGLERSEQGTRGTEAFF
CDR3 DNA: TGTGCTAGTGGTTTGGAGAGGTCGGAACAGGGGACCCGGGGCACTGAAGCTTTCTTT

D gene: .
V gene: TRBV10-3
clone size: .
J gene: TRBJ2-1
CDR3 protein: CAISGTYSNEQFF
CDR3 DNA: TGTGCCATCAGTGGGACCTACTCAAACGAGCAGTTCTTC

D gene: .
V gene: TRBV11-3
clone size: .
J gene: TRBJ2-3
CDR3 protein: CASSLGAAVTDTQYF
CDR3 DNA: TGTGCCAGCAGCTTAGGGGCGGCGGTGACAGATACGCAATATTTT

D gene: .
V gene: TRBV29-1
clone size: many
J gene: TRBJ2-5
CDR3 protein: CRAPFYTQEKQYF
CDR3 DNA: TGCAGAGCTCCTTTCTACACCCAAGAGAAACAGTACTTC

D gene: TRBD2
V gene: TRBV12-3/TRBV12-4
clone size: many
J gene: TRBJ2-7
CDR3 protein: CASSFGLAGGTEYF
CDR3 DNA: TGTGCCAGCAGTTTCGGGCTAGCGGGAGGCACGGAGTACTTC

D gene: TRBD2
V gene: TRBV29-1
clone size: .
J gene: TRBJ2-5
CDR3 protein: CSVVLAGGLEGTQYF
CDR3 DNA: TGTAGCGTTGTTCTAGCGGGAGGATTGGAAGGGACCCAGTACTTC

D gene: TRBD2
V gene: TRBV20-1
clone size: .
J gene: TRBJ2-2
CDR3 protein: CSARDPGTMNTVELFF
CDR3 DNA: TGCAGTGCTAGAGACCCCGGGACTATGAACACAGTGGAGCTGTTTTTT

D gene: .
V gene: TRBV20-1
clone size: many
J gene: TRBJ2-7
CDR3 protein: CSARRGATYEQYF
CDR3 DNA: TGCAGTGCTAGACGGGGGGCCACCTACGAGCAGTACTTC

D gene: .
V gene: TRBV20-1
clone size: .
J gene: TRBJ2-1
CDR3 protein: CSAAATTVYNEQFF
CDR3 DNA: TGCAGCGCCGCAGCCACTACCGTCTACAATGAGCAGTTCTTC

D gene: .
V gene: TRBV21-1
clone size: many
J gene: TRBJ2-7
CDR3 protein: CASSKAPGGAYEQYF
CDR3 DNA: TGTGCCAGCAGCAAAGCGCCGGGAGGGGCCTACGAGCAGTACTTC

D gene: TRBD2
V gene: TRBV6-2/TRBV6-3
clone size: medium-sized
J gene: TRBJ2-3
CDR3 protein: CASSYYLLAGATDTQYF
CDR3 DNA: TGTGCCAGCAGTTATTACCTACTAGCGGGAGCCACAGATACGCAGTATTTT

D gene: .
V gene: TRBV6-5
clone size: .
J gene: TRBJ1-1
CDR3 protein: CASSETVKNGAFF
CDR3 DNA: TGTGCAAGCAGTGAGACAGTTAAAAATGGAGCTTTCTTT

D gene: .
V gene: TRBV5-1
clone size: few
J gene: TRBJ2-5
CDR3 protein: CASSLGPQTQETQYF
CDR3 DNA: TGCGCCAGCAGCCTGGGACCACAGACTCAAGAGACCCAGTACTTC

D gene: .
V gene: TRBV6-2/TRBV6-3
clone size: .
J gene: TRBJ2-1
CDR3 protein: CASSRQDSYNEQFF
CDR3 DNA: TGTGCCAGCAGTAGACAGGATTCCTATAATGAGCAGTTCTTC

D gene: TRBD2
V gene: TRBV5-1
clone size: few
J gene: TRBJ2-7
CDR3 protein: CASSLGSGSYEQYF
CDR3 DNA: TGCGCCAGCAGCTTGGGTAGCGGGAGCTACGAGCAGTACTTC